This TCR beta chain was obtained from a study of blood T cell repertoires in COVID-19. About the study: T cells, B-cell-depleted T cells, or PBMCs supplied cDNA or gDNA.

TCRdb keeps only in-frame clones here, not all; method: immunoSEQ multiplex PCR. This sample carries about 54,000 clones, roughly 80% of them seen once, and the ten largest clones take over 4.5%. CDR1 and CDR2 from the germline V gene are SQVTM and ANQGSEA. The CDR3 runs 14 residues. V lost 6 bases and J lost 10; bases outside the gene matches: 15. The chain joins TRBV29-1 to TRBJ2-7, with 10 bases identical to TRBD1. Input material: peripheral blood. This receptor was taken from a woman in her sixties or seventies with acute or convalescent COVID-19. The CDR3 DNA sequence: TGCAGCGTCCAACCGGGACAGGGGACCTCCAGCCAGTACTTC. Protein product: CSVQPGQGTSSQYF.